These 15 T cell receptor beta chains came from one sample sequenced in a study of regulatory and conventional T cells in RAG deficiency (dated by TCRdb to the late 2010s). Before genomic DNA extraction, regulatory T cells were isolated from blood as CD4+CD25-high CD127-low cells. Libraries came from the immunoSEQ multiplex PCR assay. This immuneACCESS table, as held by TCRdb, lists in-frame sequences with V and J called but not all clones. Of the missing ones, under half trace to an unresolved V gene in checked studies; the others have no known cause. In this sample the table shows about 12,000 clones, approximately 94% of which occur a single time. Jointly, the top ten make up approximately 1.5% of the sample. In addition, the sample was reused for a study of regulatory T cells. As that second study puts it: For the multiplex PCR, 52 forward TRBV primers and 13 reverse TRBJ primers were used, and amplification bias was corrected with both assay-based and computational methods.

Sequencing was performed on CD127- CD25+ CD4+ Tregs sorted from blood. These receptors were taken from a human donor in good health.

V and J are TRBV18 and TRBJ2-5; D perhaps matches TRBD2 (5 bases). The J call may be wrong; the DNA end is better matched by TRBJ2-7. CDR1 KGHSH and CDR2 LQKENI come from the germline V gene. The CDR3 length is 18 residues. CDR3 coding DNA: TGTGCCAGCTCACCACGGGAGCAGTTTCGGCAGTGGCCCTACGAGCAGTACTTC. Its translation is CASSPREQFRQWPYEQYF.

The CDR3 DNA is TGTGCCAGCAGCTCGATGCCCGGATCAATCACCCAGGGTCAAGAGACCCAGTACTTC. Translating it yields CASSSMPGSITQGQETQYF. The chain joins TRBV5-8 to TRBJ2-5; D might be TRBD1 (5 bases). CDR3 length equals 19 residues. V was shortened by 3 bases and J by 2 bases, with 26 bases between the two germline ends. The germline V gene encodes CDR1 SGHTS and CDR2 YDEGEE. Looking up the rest from reference TRBV5-8 and TRBJ2-5 gives the full variable domain: EAGVTQSPTHLIKTRGQQATLRCSPISGHTSVYWYQQALGLGLQFLLWYDEGEERNRGNFPPRFSGRQFPNYSSELNVNALELEDSALYLCASSSMPGSITQGQETQYFGPGTRLLVL.

The genes are TRBV5-5 and TRBJ1-2, with D possibly being TRBD1 (5 bases). The CDR3 loop spans 12 amino acids. The V gene lost 6 bases and the J gene lost 7 bases, with 13 bases spanning the gap. Per the germline V gene, CDR1 is SGHKS and CDR2 is YYEKEE (reference sequence). In DNA form, the CDR3 reads TGTGCCAGCACCCCCCAGGGCTTTGGCTACACCTTC. This codes for CASTPQGFGYTF.

The gene calls are TRBV7-9 and TRBJ1-2; a possible D gene is TRBD1 (6 bases). V dropped 9 bases and J dropped 6 bases, with 17 bases sitting between them. Germline CDR1 is SEHNR and CDR2 is FQNEAQ (reference sequence). The length of the CDR3 is 13 residues. The CDR3 DNA reads as TGTGCCAGTAAAAACCAGCCAGGGGATGGCTACACCTTC. Translated, it gives CASKNQPGDGYTF.

The chain has TRBV5-1 and TRBJ1-1; 10 positions agree with TRBD1. Germline assignment: CDR1 SGHRS and CDR2 YFSETQ. This CDR3 comprises 14 residues. The J segment lost 5 bases and the V segment lost 5 bases, leaving 6 bases of the junction unmatched. CDR3 sequence: CASRSGQGETEAFF. The CDR3, as DNA: TGCGCCAGCAGATCCGGACAGGGGGAAACTGAAGCTTTCTTT.

This rearrangement joins TRBV29-1 to TRBJ1-1, with D unclear. Germline CDR1 SQVTM, CDR2 ANQGSEA. V gave up 6 bases and J gave up 4 bases, with 18 bases separating them. This CDR3 is built from 14 residues. DNA of the CDR3: TGCAGCGTCCAACGACTTGACTCCAGCACTGAAGCTTTCTTT. It is translated as CSVQRLDSSTEAFF.

This sequence joins TRBV19 and TRBJ1-5, with 7 bases identical to TRBD1. Trimming removed 5 bases from V and 0 bases from J; junction bases left unmatched: 7. The CDR3 loop spans 16 amino acids. CDR1 LNHDA and CDR2 SQIVND come from the germline V gene (reference sequence). The CDR3 loop reads CASSALTGFSNQPQHF. In DNA, the CDR3 is TGTGCCAGTAGTGCCCTGACAGGGTTTAGCAATCAGCCCCAGCATTTT. Complete variable domain (other parts from reference TRBV19 and TRBJ1-5): DGGITQSPKYLFRKEGQNVTLSCEQNLNHDAMYWYRQDPGQGLRLIYYSQIVNDFQKGDIAEGYSVSREKKESFPLTVTSAQKNPTAFYLCASSALTGFSNQPQHFGDGTRLSIL.

The chain has TRBV7-9 and TRBJ1-1; D gene ambiguous. V was pared by 0 bases and J by 1 base, with 3 bases between. CDR1 and CDR2 (germline): SEHNR, FQNEAQ (reference sequence). This CDR3 comprises 13 residues. DNA for the CDR3: TGTGCCAGCAGCTTAGCGGCGAACACTGAAGCTTTCTTT. It is translated as CASSLAANTEAFF.

CDR3 DNA sequence: TGCGCCAGCAGCGGCCTAGGGGAAGCTGAAGCTTTCTTT. It is translated as CASSGLGEAEAFF. J is TRBJ1-1 and V is TRBV5-1, with D maybe TRBD1 (5 bases). The CDR3 has 13 amino acids. CDR1 is SGHRS, CDR2 YFSETQ, per germline. Between the trimmed V and J ends, which lost 4 bases and 6 bases, there was a span of 13 bases.

The chain is built from TRBV5-1 and TRBJ1-2, with D unresolved. CDR3 length equals 14 residues. The germline gives CDR1 SGHRS, CDR2 YFSETQ. With 4 bases removed from V and 1 base from J, the gap between germline ends came to 11 bases. The CDR3 loop reads CASSALNDNYGYTF. CDR3 coding DNA: TGCGCCAGCAGCGCGCTGAATGATAACTATGGCTACACCTTC.

The count of this clone is one. J is TRBJ2-1 and V is TRBV2; the D gene is possibly TRBD2 (6 bases). Germline V gene sequence: CDR1 SNHLY, CDR2 FYNNEI. The V end lost 1 base, the J end lost 0 bases, and 10 bases lay between the germline ends. The CDR3 is 16 residues long. Written as DNA, the CDR3 is TGTGCCAGCAGTGAAGGGCGGGGAAGCTCCTACAATGAGCAGTTCTTC. Encoded protein: CASSEGRGSSYNEQFF.

The chain has TRBV29-1 and TRBJ2-1, with TRBD2 identical over 10 bases. Germline CDR1 reads SQVTM; CDR2 reads ANQGSEA. V lost 4 bases to trimming and J lost 2 bases; unmatched junction nucleotides: 5. The CDR3 spans 15 residues. CDR3 nucleotide sequence: TGCAGCGTTGGACTAGCGGGTTTTACCTACAATGAGCAGTTCTTC. Its translation is CSVGLAGFTYNEQFF.

This clone was recorded only once. V is TRBV5-6 and J is TRBJ2-1; 9 nucleotides agree with TRBD1. The CDR3 length is 15 residues. Germline V gene data show CDR1 as SGHDT and CDR2 as YYEEEE. Trimming removed 2 bases from V and 3 bases from J; junction bases left unmatched: 3. CDR3 in amino acids: CASSFRDRVYNEQFF. The DNA of the CDR3 is TGTGCCAGCAGCTTCCGGGACAGGGTCTACAATGAGCAGTTCTTC. The whole variable domain, remainder taken from reference TRBV5-6 and TRBJ2-1, is DAGVTQSPTHLIKTRGQQVTLRCSPKSGHDTVSWYQQALGQGPQFIFQYYEEEERQRGNFPDRFSGHQFPNYSSELNVNALLLGDSALYLCASSFRDRVYNEQFFGPGTRLTVL.

The rearrangement links TRBV11-2 to TRBJ1-1; D call uncertain. The CDR3 is 15 residues long. CDR1 SGHAT and CDR2 FQNNGV come from the germline V gene. Deletions cut 5 bases from V and 4 bases from J, with 17 bases between. The CDR3 DNA sequence: TGTGCCAGCAGCCCCCGCCAACCCGTGAGCACTGAAGCTTTCTTT. It translates to CASSPRQPVSTEAFF.

The chain is built from TRBV19 and TRBJ1-2; tentative D call: TRBD1 (6 bases). Germline V lookup: CDR1 LNHDA, CDR2 SQIVND (reference sequence). The CDR3 runs to 12 residues. The V gene lost 4 bases and the J gene lost 7 bases, with 10 bases spanning the gap. The CDR3 DNA follows: TGTGCCAGTAGTACTTACAGGGCTGGCTACACCTTC. The encoded protein is CASSTYRAGYTF.